Below are 13 T cell receptor beta chains sequenced from a single sample in a study of blood T cell repertoires in COVID-19. The repertoire was sequenced with immunoSEQ multiplex PCR; TCRdb's copy has only in-frame clones and lacks some. The sample contains 52,000 or so clones, more than 85% of which appear only once. Material for sequencing was peripheral blood. The receptors were gathered from a man aged 50 or older with acute or convalescent COVID-19.

This clone was observed a handful of times. The chain joins TRBV11-2 to TRBJ2-1, with D maybe TRBD2 (6 bases). Germline loops: CDR1 SGHAT, CDR2 FQNNGV. The CDR3 loop spans 16 amino acids. Trimming pared 5 bases from V and 2 bases from J, leaving 16 bases between. DNA of the CDR3: TGTGCCAGCAGCGACTCCTTAGCGGCCCCCTACAATGAGCAGTTCTTC. This translates into CASSDSLAAPYNEQFF.

The CDR3, as DNA: TGTGCCAGCATAGGGACTAGCGGGAGCGACGAGCAGTACTTC. Amino acids: CASIGTSGSDEQYF. J is TRBJ2-7 and V is TRBV6-8, with 14 bases identical to TRBD2. The V gene end was trimmed by 7 bases and the J gene end by 5 bases; junction bases not matched to a gene: 4. Germline loops: CDR1 MNHGY, CDR2 SAAAGT. The CDR3 extends over 14 amino acids.

This rearrangement joins TRBV19 to TRBJ1-2, with TRBD1 matching 10 bases. This CDR3 spans 16 amino acids. Germline CDR1 is LNHDA and CDR2 is SQIVND (reference sequence). After removal of 6 bases from V and 7 bases from J, the junction contained 14 bases not matched to a gene. CDR3 residues: CASRILTGQGKSGYTF. The CDR3 bases are TGTGCCAGTAGAATCCTTACGGGACAGGGGAAAAGTGGCTACACCTTC. Using reference TRBV19 and TRBJ1-2 for the parts outside the CDR3, the full variable domain is DGGITQSPKYLFRKEGQNVTLSCEQNLNHDAMYWYRQDPGQGLRLIYYSQIVNDFQKGDIAEGYSVSREKKESFPLTVTSAQKNPTAFYLCASRILTGQGKSGYTFGSGTRLTVV.

The chain couples TRBV7-8 to TRBJ2-1; 11 bases agree with TRBD2. Trimming took 5 bases from V and 3 from J; bases not matched to a gene: 12. Germline CDR1 is SGHVS and CDR2 is FQNEAQ. This CDR3 is built from 18 residues. CDR3 protein: CASSRGAGLAGVYNEQFF. CDR3 DNA sequence: TGTGCCAGCAGCCGAGGGGCCGGACTAGCGGGCGTCTACAATGAGCAGTTCTTC. The full variable domain, in which reference TRBV7-8 and TRBJ2-1 provide the parts outside the CDR3, is GAGVSQSPRYKVAKRGQDVALRCDPISGHVSLFWYQQALGQGPEFLTYFQNEAQLDKSGLPSDRFFAERPEGSVSTLKIQRTQQEDSAVYLCASSRGAGLAGVYNEQFFGPGTRLTVL.

J is TRBJ2-1 and V is TRBV27; 7 positions match TRBD1. This CDR3 has 16 amino acids. Germline trimming cut 5 bases from V and 0 bases from J; bases unmatched to any gene: 7. The germline V gene encodes CDR1 MNHEY and CDR2 SMNVEV (reference sequence). The CDR3 is CASSLQGPGSYNEQFF. The DNA of the CDR3 is TGTGCCAGCAGTCTACAGGGGCCCGGCTCCTACAATGAGCAGTTCTTC.

The V and J genes are TRBV5-1 and TRBJ2-1, with a weak D call TRBD1 (6 bases). Trimming pared 4 bases from V and 10 bases from J, leaving 21 bases between. Germline CDR1 reads SGHRS; CDR2 reads YFSETQ. This CDR3 comprises 15 residues. CDR3 protein: CASSNRDKGRAEQFF. The CDR3 DNA is TGCGCCAGCAGCAACCGGGACAAGGGACGAGCAGAGCAGTTCTTC.

This chain joins TRBV7-9 and TRBJ2-7; unclear D gene. This CDR3 comprises 13 residues. CDR1 is SEHNR and CDR2 is FQNEAQ in the germline V gene (reference sequence). V dropped 4 bases and J dropped 7 bases, with 14 bases sitting between them. CDR3 sequence reads: CASSSHYAEEQYF. For the CDR3, the DNA is TGTGCCAGCAGCTCCCACTACGCTGAAGAGCAGTACTTC.

The gene calls are TRBV29-1 and TRBJ2-5; 11 nucleotides align to TRBD2. CDR1 is SQVTM and CDR2 is ANQGSEA in the germline V gene. The trim removed 7 bases at V and 1 base at J, leaving 5 bases unmatched. The CDR3 sequence is 14 residues long. The CDR3 loop reads CSGTSGGFQETQYF. CDR3 DNA sequence: TGCAGCGGAACTAGCGGGGGCTTCCAAGAGACCCAGTACTTC.

The chain couples TRBV27 to TRBJ2-3; tentatively, D is TRBD1 (6 bases). Germline V gene lookup returns CDR1 MNHEY and CDR2 SMNVEV (reference sequence). V was pared by 2 bases and J by 0 bases, with 21 bases between. The CDR3 is 19 amino acids. This CDR3 reads CASSLITSTTGPSTDTQYF. DNA for the CDR3: TGTGCCAGCAGTTTAATAACCAGCACCACAGGGCCTAGCACAGATACGCAGTATTTT.

This chain joins TRBV9 and TRBJ1-1, with 10 bases that match TRBD1. This CDR3 has 14 residues. Looked up from germline, CDR1 is SGDLS and CDR2 is YYNGEE. Trimming took 4 bases from V and 4 from J; bases not matched to a gene: 4. The CDR3: CASSPRQGATEAFF. Written as DNA, the CDR3 is TGTGCCAGCAGCCCCCGACAGGGGGCCACTGAAGCTTTCTTT. Together with reference TRBV9 and TRBJ1-1, the CDR3 gives the full variable domain: DSGVTQTPKHLITATGQRVTLRCSPRSGDLSVYWYQQSLDQGLQFLIQYYNGEERAKGNILERFSAQQFPDLHSELNLSSLELGDSALYFCASSPRQGATEAFFGQGTRLTVV.

The chain couples TRBV6-5 to TRBJ2-2; no clear D gene. Germline CDR1 is MNHEY and CDR2 is SVGAGI. Trimming pared 5 bases from V and 0 bases from J, leaving 7 bases between. There are 14 residues in the CDR3. The CDR3 DNA follows: TGTGCCAGCAGTCTGGTAGCGAACACCGGGGAGCTGTTTTTT. It specifies CASSLVANTGELFF.

V usage is TRBV18 and J usage is TRBJ1-5, with 9 bases that match TRBD1. The J segment lost 5 bases and the V segment lost 6 bases, leaving 5 bases of the junction unmatched. CDR3 length equals 14 residues. Germline CDR1 and CDR2: KGHSH and LQKENI. The CDR3 loop is CASSRTGEYQPQHF. The CDR3 DNA follows: TGTGCCAGCTCGCGGACAGGGGAGTATCAGCCCCAGCATTTT.

The CDR3 sequence: CASSLEGAVYAEAFF. The CDR3, as DNA: TGTGCCAGCAGCTTAGAGGGGGCGGTGTATGCTGAAGCTTTCTTT. This rearrangement joins TRBV5-5 to TRBJ1-1; 7 bases agree with TRBD1. Trimming at V came to 2 bases and at J to 6 bases, leaving 10 bases not matched to a gene. CDR3 length: 15 amino acids. CDR1 is SGHKS and CDR2 is YYEKEE in the germline V gene (reference sequence).